The 27 T cell receptor beta chains below come from one sample, sequenced in a study of identical twins' blood T cells. TCRdb re-derived calls from the 5' RACE reads in MiXCR, one entry per CDR3 protein. The sample includes 350,000 to 450,000 distinct CDR3 sequences, roughly 31% of them seen just once. Specimen: PBMCs. The receptors come from a woman between 18 and 55 years old in good health.

Many counts were recorded for this clonotype. The V call is TRBV29-1, the J call TRBJ2-1; D gene unclear. CDR3 length equals 15 residues. The V and J ends lost 4 bases and 0 bases respectively, with 13 bases between them. Germline assignment: CDR1 SQVTM and CDR2 ANQGSEA. CDR3 in amino acids: CSVGPGSSSYNEQFF. The CDR3 nucleotides read TGCAGCGTTGGACCAGGCAGTAGCTCCTACAATGAGCAGTTCTTC.

The rearrangement links TRBV21-1 to TRBJ2-5; the D call TRBD1 from the table was never checked on the DNA. TRBV21-1 is described as a pseudogene. The CDR3 consists of 15 residues. CDR3 amino acids: CASSKDVRGEETQYF. The CDR3 DNA is TGTGCCAGCAGCAAAGATGTCAGGGGAGAAGAGACCCAGTACTTC.

This chain joins TRBV29-1 and TRBJ2-1; a weak D match, TRBD1 (6 bases). This CDR3 is built from 12 residues. Trimming stripped 6 bases from V and 4 bases from J, with 10 bases between. Germline V CDR1 and CDR2: SQVTM, ANQGSEA. The CDR3 reads CSVTQGYNEQFF. DNA for the CDR3: TGCAGCGTCACTCAGGGGTACAATGAGCAGTTCTTC.

The V and J genes are TRBV7-9 and TRBJ1-4; D ambiguous. The V gene lost 3 bases and the J gene lost 16 bases, with 15 bases spanning the gap. The germline gives CDR1 SEHNR, CDR2 FQNEAQ (reference sequence). The CDR3 contains 12 residues. Written as DNA, the CDR3 is TGTGCCAGCAGCTTGGACGTGGGTTTAGCGTTTTTT. This codes for CASSLDVGLAFF. Drawing the rest from reference TRBV7-9 and TRBJ1-4, the complete variable domain is DTGVSQNPRHKITKRGQNVTFRCDPISEHNRLYWYRQTLGQGPEFLTYFQNEAQLEKSRLLSDRFSAERPKGSFSTLEIQRTEQGDSAMYLCASSLDVGLAFFGSGTQLSVL.

Comments on this clonotype: An end of the junction does not agree with germline; a read error may underlie this. The chain recombines TRBV19 with TRBJ1-1; no firm D call. Germline-derived CDR1 and CDR2 are LNHDA and SQIVND (reference sequence). This CDR3 is built from 12 residues. The CDR3 loop reads CAGSIRGTEAFF. In DNA form, the CDR3 reads TGTGCCGGTAGTATAAGAGGGACTGAAGCTTTCTTT.

The chain recombines TRBV29-1 with TRBJ2-2; 8 nucleotides line up with TRBD1. The germline V gene encodes CDR1 SQVTM and CDR2 ANQGSEA. After removal of 4 bases from V and 7 bases from J, the junction contained 11 bases not matched to a gene. The CDR3 consists of 15 residues. The CDR3 loop reads CSVGWGQGANGELFF. For the CDR3, the DNA is TGCAGCGTTGGATGGGGTCAGGGGGCTAACGGGGAGCTGTTTTTT.

This clonotype appeared a few times. The V call is TRBV19, the J call TRBJ2-2; no definite D call. Deletions cut 11 bases from V and 5 bases from J, with 15 bases between. Germline-derived CDR1 and CDR2 are LNHDA and SQIVND (reference sequence). This CDR3 has 13 residues. The CDR3: CAAEARITGELFF. In DNA form, the CDR3 reads TGTGCCGCCGAGGCCCGAATTACCGGGGAGCTGTTTTTT.

The rearrangement uses TRBV20-1 and TRBJ2-1; 7 bases agree with TRBD2. The CDR3 contains 13 residues. Germline CDR1 reads DFQATT; CDR2 reads SNEGSKA (reference sequence). J gave up 4 bases and V 6 bases, and 6 bases lay outside the gene matches. The CDR3 here is CSASPGLYNEQFF. The CDR3 nucleotides are TGCAGTGCGTCACCGGGACTATACAATGAGCAGTTCTTC.

This clonotype was detected only a few times. The rearrangement links TRBV27 to TRBJ2-7; perhaps TRBD1 as D (6 bases). Trimming stripped 6 bases from V and 5 bases from J, with 14 bases between. The CDR3 is 13 residues long. CDR1 is MNHEY and CDR2 is SMNVEV in the germline V gene (reference sequence). The CDR3 is CASSSLNRDEQYF. As DNA, the CDR3 is TGTGCCAGCAGCTCCCTTAACAGGGACGAGCAGTACTTC.

This clonotype was counted a few times. The chain joins TRBV4-1 to TRBJ1-2; 7 bases align to TRBD1. The CDR3 runs 16 residues. The J segment lost 1 base and the V segment lost 0 bases, leaving 5 bases of the junction unmatched. The germline V gene encodes CDR1 MGHRA and CDR2 YSYEKL. The CDR3 DNA reads TGCGCCAGCAGCCAAGATGGGGACAGCGATAACTATGGCTACACCTTC. This encodes CASSQDGDSDNYGYTF.

This clonotype was detected a few times. This rearrangement joins TRBV18 to TRBJ1-3, with D maybe TRBD1 (5 bases). The V and J ends lost 3 bases and 0 bases respectively, with 12 bases between them. Germline V CDR1 and CDR2: KGHSH, LQKENI. There are 16 residues in the CDR3. The chain's CDR3 is CASSPPGLTSGNTIYF. CDR3 coding DNA: TGTGCCAGCTCACCCCCGGGACTCACCTCTGGAAACACCATATATTTT.

The chain combines TRBV7-2 with TRBJ1-2, with D possibly being TRBD1 (5 bases). V dropped 2 bases and J dropped 10 bases, with 20 bases sitting between them. The CDR3 contains 15 residues. From germline, CDR1 is SGHTA and CDR2 FQGNSA. CDR3: CASSLNAGPGGDYTF. The CDR3 region has the DNA TGTGCCAGCAGCTTAAATGCGGGGCCCGGAGGTGACTACACCTTC.

The genes are TRBV20-1 and TRBJ1-2, with a weak D call TRBD1 (6 bases). The CDR3 contains 12 residues. Germline assignment: CDR1 DFQATT and CDR2 SNEGSKA (reference sequence). CDR3 bases: TGCAAGCCGAACAGGGCCCCCTATGGCTACACCTTC. It is translated as CKPNRAPYGYTF.

In this sample, this clonotype turned up a few times. This chain uses TRBV6-6 with TRBJ1-3; TRBD1 is a possible D gene (5 bases). The CDR3 is 15 amino acids. Trimming removed 6 bases from V and 5 bases from J, with 17 bases in between. Germline loops: CDR1 MNHNY, CDR2 SVGAGI (reference sequence). In DNA, the CDR3 is TGTGCCAGCAGCCCCACCACGGGACGCAGAAACACCATATATTTT. Amino acid sequence: CASSPTTGRRNTIYF.

This clonotype was seen repeatedly, ten times or more. The chain uses TRBV5-1 and TRBJ1-1; D unclear. V lost 2 bases to trimming and J lost 5 bases, with 7 bases between them. This CDR3 has 12 residues. The germline CDR1 and CDR2 sequences are SGHRS and YFSETQ. CDR3 sequence reads: CASSFGGTEAFF. CDR3 coding DNA: TGCGCCAGCAGCTTTGGAGGGACTGAAGCTTTCTTT.

This sequence joins TRBV10-3 and TRBJ1-6; TRBD1 is a possible D gene (6 bases). CDR1 and CDR2 (germline): ENHRY, SYGVKD. The V and J ends lost 6 bases and 7 bases respectively, with 13 bases between them. This CDR3 comprises 14 residues. The CDR3 protein is CAIREGQGNSPLHF. CDR3 coding DNA: TGTGCCATCAGAGAGGGACAAGGAAATTCACCCCTCCACTTT.

V gene TRBV7-9 combines with J gene TRBJ1-2; D not resolved. This CDR3 is built from 16 residues. The V and J ends lost 2 bases and 0 bases respectively, with 13 bases between them. Germline assignment: CDR1 SEHNR and CDR2 FQNEAQ (reference sequence). DNA of the CDR3: TGTGCCAGCAGCTTACCTACGGAAGATACTAACTATGGCTACACCTTC. Translation: CASSLPTEDTNYGYTF.

J is TRBJ1-2 and V is TRBV20-1; D is possibly TRBD1 (5 bases). Germline CDR1 is DFQATT and CDR2 is SNEGSKA (reference sequence). This CDR3 has 13 amino acids. Trimming cost V 3 bases and J 4 bases, with 12 bases left between them. The CDR3 sequence: CSARRGTSYGYTF. The CDR3 DNA sequence: TGCAGTGCTAGGAGGGGAACCAGCTATGGCTACACCTTC.

As to this clonotype: Its ends do not fully match the called genes, so a read error is possible. This chain links TRBV12-3 or TRBV12-4 with TRBJ2-2; D may be TRBD2 (6 bases). The CDR3 length is 14 residues. The CDR3 here is CAGSSGLHTGELFF. The CDR3, as DNA: TGTGCCGGCAGCTCGGGACTTCACACCGGGGAGCTGTTTTTT.

This clonotype was counted between two and nine times. The gene calls are TRBV12-3 or TRBV12-4 and TRBJ1-2; the D gene is possibly TRBD1 (5 bases). V lost 7 bases and J lost 7, with 13 bases in between. The length of the CDR3 is 12 residues. The CDR3 loop is CASNRAGSGYTF. The CDR3 DNA is TGTGCCAGCAATCGAGCAGGGAGTGGCTACACCTTC.

This sequence joins TRBV6-4 and TRBJ1-1; no clear D. Trimming cost V 0 bases and J 5 bases, with 25 bases left between them. This CDR3 comprises 19 residues. CDR1 and CDR2 (germline): MRHNA, SNTAGT. CDR3 region: CASSDSRNHTGEDSTEAFF. The DNA for the CDR3 is TGTGCCAGCAGTGACTCGCGTAATCATACGGGCGAGGATTCGACTGAAGCTTTCTTT.

This clonotype came up a few times. CDR3 nucleotide sequence: TGCAGTGCTAGAGAGGTGGGCGAGCAGTACTTC. This gives the protein CSAREVGEQYF. V gene TRBV20-1 combines with J gene TRBJ2-7; D not resolved. Germline V gives CDR1 DFQATT, CDR2 SNEGSKA (reference sequence). The CDR3 has 11 amino acids. Trimming stripped 0 bases from V and 6 bases from J, with 6 bases between.

This chain links TRBV28 with TRBJ1-1; D is unclear. The CDR3 consists of 13 residues. Germline CDR1 MDHEN, CDR2 SYDVKM. Trimming pared 10 bases from V and 8 bases from J, leaving 20 bases between. CDR3 residues: CATFSTGKGEAFF. CDR3 in DNA: TGTGCCACCTTCTCAACGGGGAAAGGAGAAGCTTTCTTT. Together with reference TRBV28 and TRBJ1-1, the CDR3 gives the full variable domain: DVKVTQSSRYLVKRTGEKVFLECVQDMDHENMFWYRQDPGLGLRLIYFSYDVKMKEKGDIPEGYSVSREKKERFSLILESASTNQTSMYLCATFSTGKGEAFFGQGTRLTVV.

This sequence joins TRBV20-1 and TRBJ2-3, with D perhaps matching TRBD1 (5 bases). Trimming took off 6 bases at V and 0 bases at J, with 13 bases between the two ends. The CDR3 has 14 residues. Germline values: CDR1 DFQATT, CDR2 SNEGSKA (reference sequence). The CDR3 here is CSAITGRSTDTQYF. Written as DNA, the CDR3 is TGCAGTGCGATTACAGGCCGAAGCACAGATACGCAGTATTTT.

This clonotype appeared many times. The chain recombines TRBV12-3 or TRBV12-4 with TRBJ1-2; D unresolved. The CDR3 is 12 residues long. V was pared by 5 bases and J by 5 bases, with 9 bases between. As DNA, the CDR3 is TGTGCCAGCAGTATTATTGGGTATGGCTACACCTTC. Translated: CASSIIGYGYTF.

The gene calls are TRBV2 and TRBJ1-5; D is unresolved. The CDR3 totals 14 residues. Per germline, CDR1 SNHLY and CDR2 FYNNEI. With 2 bases removed from V and 3 bases from J, the gap between germline ends came to 8 bases. In DNA form, the CDR3 reads TGTGCCAGCAGTGAATTGCAGAACAATCAGCCCCAGCATTTT. As protein: CASSELQNNQPQHF.

The chain is built from TRBV9 and TRBJ2-3, with D hard to call. V lost 1 base to trimming and J lost 0 bases, with 9 bases between them. CDR1 is SGDLS, CDR2 YYNGEE, per germline. This CDR3 spans 15 amino acids. Here the CDR3 DNA reads TGTGCCAGCAGCGTATGGGAAGAAAGCACAGATACGCAGTATTTT. Translating gives CASSVWEESTDTQYF.